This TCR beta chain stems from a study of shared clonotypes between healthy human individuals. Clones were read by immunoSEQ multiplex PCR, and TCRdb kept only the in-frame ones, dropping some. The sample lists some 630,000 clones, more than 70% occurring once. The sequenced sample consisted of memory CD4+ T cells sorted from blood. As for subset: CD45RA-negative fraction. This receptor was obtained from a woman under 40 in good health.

DNA of the CDR3: TGCGCCAGCAGCCCCGGGACAGGGAGGAACGAGCAGTACTTC. This codes for CASSPGTGRNEQYF. The chain links TRBV5-1 to TRBJ2-7; TRBD1 aligns across 9 bases. Germline V lookup: CDR1 SGHRS, CDR2 YFSETQ. The CDR3 length is 14 residues. Trimming removed 4 bases from V and 5 bases from J; junction bases left unmatched: 7.